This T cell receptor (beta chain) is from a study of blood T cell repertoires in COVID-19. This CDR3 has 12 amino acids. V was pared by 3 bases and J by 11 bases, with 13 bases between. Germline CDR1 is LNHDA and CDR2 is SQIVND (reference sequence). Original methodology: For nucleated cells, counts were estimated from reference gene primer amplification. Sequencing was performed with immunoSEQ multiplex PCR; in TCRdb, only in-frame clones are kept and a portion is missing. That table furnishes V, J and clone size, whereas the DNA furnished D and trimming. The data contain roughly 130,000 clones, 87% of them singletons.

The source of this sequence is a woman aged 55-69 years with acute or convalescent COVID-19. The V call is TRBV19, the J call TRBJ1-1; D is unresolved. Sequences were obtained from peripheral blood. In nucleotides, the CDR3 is TGTGCCAGTAGTATCTCCTTCAACACGGCTTTCTTT. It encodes CASSISFNTAFF.